This entry features one TCR beta chain sequence. This sample stems from a study of blood T cell repertoires in COVID-19. Germline CDR1 SQVTM, CDR2 ANQGSEA. The CDR3 loop spans 14 amino acids. Trimming pared 8 bases from V and 0 bases from J, leaving 14 bases between. Source study methods: Estimates of nucleated cell counts were drawn from the amplification of reference gene primers. Here immunoSEQ multiplex PCR was the method, and the copy in TCRdb shows in-frame clones only, minus some. V, J and clone size reflect that table, while D and trimming were determined from the DNA. Of 100,000 to 150,000 clones in the sample, approximately 90% were seen once.

Sequenced sample: peripheral blood. The source of this sequence is a man in his fifties or sixties with COVID-19, enrolled during active disease. V and J are TRBV29-1 and TRBJ1-3, with D possibly being TRBD1 (6 bases). Here the CDR3 DNA reads TGCAGCATACAGGGTGGGGACTCTGGAAACACCATATATTTT. Translating it yields CSIQGGDSGNTIYF.